The rows below give T cell receptor beta chains drawn from one sample of a study of Ad26.COV2.S vaccination and SARS-CoV-2 variants. This table comes from immunoSEQ multiplex PCR, and its TCRdb copy is limited to in-frame clones, with some not included. Of around 500,000 clones in the sample, 70% to 90% were seen once. The specimen was peripheral blood, collected in a trial of Ad26.COV2.S vaccine versus placebo. The receptors derive from a person between 18 and 59 years old who received the Ad26.COV2.S COVID-19 vaccine or a placebo. Both conserved end residues are trimmed from each CDR3. D genes are given only for firm matches.

D: TRBD1; V: TRBV28; CDR3: ASSPGQGGTEAF
D: TRBD2; V: TRBV6-2/TRBV6-3; CDR3: ASSYTRLSGGRLKTDTQY
D: TRBD2; V: TRBV28; CDR3: ASKRTSQISYEQY
D: -; V: TRBV6-5; CDR3: ASRRHTGELF
D: -; V: TRBV28; CDR3: ASRPGGTPEGYGYT
D: -; V: TRBV18; CDR3: ASSPPFQETQY
D: -; V: TRBV30; CDR3: AWARVAPYEQY
D: -; V: TRBV7-9; CDR3: ASSPHRGAQSSGNTIY
D: -; V: TRBV15; CDR3: ATSRGAVEETQY
D: -; V: TRBV12-5; CDR3: ASGAGAYGELF
D: TRBD1; V: TRBV18; CDR3: ASSPLGDRDEKLF
D: TRBD2; V: TRBV5-1; CDR3: ASSGGEAGGTVQY
D: -; V: TRBV5-8; CDR3: ASSLDGGPYNEQF
D: -; V: TRBV29-1; CDR3: SVGRQGPVRGGYT
D: -; V: TRBV30; CDR3: AWSIEGGQPQH
D: -; V: TRBV5-4; CDR3: ASSLGGGGSYNSPLH
D: -; V: TRBV30; CDR3: AWSPIRDYGYT
D: TRBD1; V: TRBV20-1; CDR3: SASHRTGGADGYT
D: -; V: TRBV11-2; CDR3: ASSPQPYTGELF
D: -; V: TRBV6-1; CDR3: ASSGGLWGEWNQPQH
D: TRBD1; V: TRBV2; CDR3: ASRPRQGGTEAF
D: TRBD1; V: TRBV30; CDR3: ACSTGTGDQPQH
D: TRBD2; V: TRBV6-1; CDR3: ASSESASGRGDTQY
D: -; V: TRBV7-2; CDR3: ASSLRLNTEAF
D: -; V: TRBV7-8; CDR3: ASSLLGGVAGNTIY
D: -; V: TRBV7-9; CDR3: ASSPKIGRPMNTEAF
D: -; V: TRBV27; CDR3: ASSLYGGHQPQH
D: TRBD1; V: TRBV19; CDR3: ASSAPDRAYNEQF
D: TRBD1; V: TRBV7-9; CDR3: ASSLAAGTGTFGTQY
D: -; V: TRBV19; CDR3: ASSPSGWTEPQH
D: -; V: TRBV13; CDR3: ASRSGSYNEQF
D: -; V: TRBV5-1; CDR3: ASSLKVSGELF
D: -; V: TRBV7-9; CDR3: ASSLENVYEQY
D: -; V: TRBV3-1/TRBV3-2; CDR3: ASSQLPRGKVADTQY
D: TRBD2; V: TRBV9; CDR3: ASSSRGTSGRTDTQY
D: TRBD1; V: TRBV4-3; CDR3: ASSQGVDRGYEQY
D: -; V: TRBV25-1; CDR3: ASSEFGSANEKLF
D: -; V: TRBV27; CDR3: ASSSGVSSYNEQF
D: TRBD1; V: TRBV13; CDR3: ASSSTAGQGSLDEQY
D: -; V: TRBV3-1/TRBV3-2; CDR3: ASSQEMVDYT
D: -; V: TRBV23-1; CDR3: ASSQSQGNSPLH
D: TRBD2; V: TRBV7-9; CDR3: ASSVGTTNTGELF
D: -; V: TRBV21-1; CDR3: ASSKNGPRQGWHEQY
D: -; V: TRBV6-2/TRBV6-3; CDR3: ASSPINGDTQY
D: -; V: TRBV2; CDR3: ASRGGGAGGYT
D: -; V: TRBV4-2; CDR3: ASSQAGDSNQPQH
D: TRBD2; V: TRBV10-3; CDR3: AISSGRAGNEQF
D: -; V: TRBV4-2; CDR3: ASSLEQSSYEQY
D: -; V: TRBV11-1; CDR3: ASSKDTTGELF
D: TRBD1; V: TRBV7-9; CDR3: ASSYGQGNQPQH
D: -; V: TRBV7-9; CDR3: ASSLVDGGSSF
D: TRBD1; V: TRBV7-9; CDR3: ASKGQGLQETQY